This record concerns one T cell receptor (beta chain) sequence. Its antigen is unknown. Donors came from a validation cohort of about 120 subjects, distinct from the first 666-subject cohort. This sample is part of a study of cytomegalovirus exposure and HLA in healthy donors. About the research overall: The platform used for the approximately 120 validation repertoires matched that of the roughly 720 first-cohort repertoires, a later analysis reported.

Method: immunoSEQ multiplex PCR; TCRdb's copy keeps in-frame clones and lacks some. The sample shows approximately 150,000 clones, more than 80% of them seen only once. Overall study findings and caveats: Cytomegalovirus-associated status was assigned to about 160 TCR beta chains.

The sample taken for sequencing was PBMCs. The TCR comes from a young woman in good health and CMV-seropositive.

CDR3 in DNA: TGTGCCAGCAGCGTAGAGGTAGGGGGTGAGTGGCAGTTCTTC. Translation: CASSVEVGGEWQFF. This chain uses TRBV9 with TRBJ2-1, with a possible D match to TRBD1 (6 bases). The CDR3 runs to 14 residues. V dropped 0 bases and J dropped 12 bases, with 16 bases sitting between them. The germline V gene has CDR1 SGDLS and CDR2 YYNGEE.